One and the same sample provided the 19 T cell receptor beta chains below, sequenced in a study of blood T cell repertoires in COVID-19. The assay was immunoSEQ multiplex PCR, and TCRdb's table has in-frame clones only and misses some. The sample includes about 120,000 clones, around 85% of them seen just once. Sequencing input: peripheral blood. These receptors were obtained from a man in his 60s with acute or convalescent COVID-19.

The rearrangement links TRBV27 to TRBJ2-2; 9 nucleotides line up with TRBD1. There are 16 residues in the CDR3. Germline V CDR1 and CDR2: MNHEY, SMNVEV (reference sequence). With 0 bases clipped from V and 6 bases from J, the junction kept 5 bases outside the gene matches. This CDR3 reads CASSLSGQGWAGELFF. CDR3 coding DNA: TGTGCCAGCAGTTTATCTGGACAGGGGTGGGCCGGGGAGCTGTTTTTT.

This clone was seen only once. The chain couples TRBV28 to TRBJ1-1; D is ambiguous. Per the germline V gene, CDR1 is MDHEN and CDR2 is SYDVKM. The V gene lost 6 bases and the J gene lost 5 bases, with 16 bases spanning the gap. This CDR3 region has 14 residues. CDR3 region: CASSNPGQTTEAFF. In nucleotides, the CDR3 is TGTGCCAGCAGCAATCCTGGGCAGACAACTGAAGCTTTCTTT.

The V and J genes are TRBV19 and TRBJ2-3, with D perhaps TRBD1 (6 bases). This CDR3 comprises 15 residues. CDR1 is LNHDA, CDR2 SQIVND, per germline (reference sequence). Trimming stripped 6 bases from V and 6 bases from J, with 19 bases between. CDR3 residues: CASRNYRDPGDTQYF. CDR3 in DNA: TGTGCCAGTAGAAACTACAGGGACCCCGGGGATACGCAGTATTTT.

This clone was found once. The chain carries TRBV29-1 and TRBJ2-7, with 12 bases matching TRBD1. The CDR3 spans 13 residues. Germline V gene data show CDR1 as SQVTM and CDR2 as ANQGSEA. Trimming removed 3 bases from V and 7 bases from J; junction bases left unmatched: 4. The CDR3 spells CSVEGQGAFEQYF. The CDR3 coding sequence is TGCAGCGTTGAGGGACAGGGGGCGTTTGAGCAGTACTTC.

This chain connects TRBV7-3 to TRBJ2-5; 7 nucleotides align to TRBD1. With V trimmed by 2 bases and J by 5 bases, 8 bases remained unmatched. The CDR3 covers 15 residues. The germline CDR1 and CDR2 sequences are SGHTA and FQGTGA. As DNA, the CDR3 is TGTGCCAGCAGCTTAGGGGAAGCCAGGGGGGAGACCCAGTACTTC. As protein: CASSLGEARGETQYF.

This chain connects TRBV5-1 to TRBJ1-2; weak D call: TRBD1 (6 bases). The germline V gene encodes CDR1 SGHRS and CDR2 YFSETQ. V was shortened by 0 bases and J by 4 bases, with 13 bases between the two germline ends. This CDR3 region has 15 residues. In DNA form, the CDR3 reads TGCGCCAGCAGCTTGGAGGGGGGGCCTGGCTATGGCTACACCTTC. Translation: CASSLEGGPGYGYTF.

The V and J genes are TRBV11-2 and TRBJ2-1; 10 nucleotides line up with TRBD2. V trimming: 0 bases; J trimming: 2 bases; junction bases outside the gene matches: 1. The V gene's germline CDR1 is SGHAT and CDR2 FQNNGV. The CDR3 is made up of 16 amino acids. For the CDR3, the DNA is TGTGCCAGCAGCTTAGATGGACTAGCGGCCTACAATGAGCAGTTCTTC. Amino acid sequence: CASSLDGLAAYNEQFF.

The J gene is TRBJ1-4, the V gene TRBV5-1; 9 nucleotides line up with TRBD1. The CDR3 contains 14 residues. Germline lookup yields CDR1 SGHRS and CDR2 YFSETQ. V trimming: 2 bases; J trimming: 5 bases; junction bases outside the gene matches: 1. Written as DNA, the CDR3 is TGCGCCAGCAGCTTCGGACAGGGGAATGAAAAACTGTTTTTT. Its protein is CASSFGQGNEKLFF.

V and J are TRBV7-2 and TRBJ2-7; D not resolved. Germline CDR1 is SGHTA and CDR2 is FQGNSA. V was cut by 1 base and J by 4 bases, with 2 bases left in between. The CDR3 has 11 residues. The CDR3 bases are TGTGCCAGCAGCTTAGTATACGAGCAGTACTTC. Amino acid sequence: CASSLVYEQYF.

The chain links TRBV7-9 to TRBJ1-1; TRBD1 is a possible D gene (5 bases). V was pared by 5 bases and J by 3 bases, with 10 bases between. The CDR3 contains 13 residues. Germline lookup yields CDR1 SEHNR and CDR2 FQNEAQ (reference sequence). The CDR3 loop is CASSLTGDTEAFF. DNA of the CDR3: TGTGCCAGCAGCCTCACGGGGGACACTGAAGCTTTCTTT.

J is TRBJ2-5 and V is TRBV28; perhaps TRBD1 as D (5 bases). The CDR3 is made up of 15 amino acids. Trimming shortened V by 2 bases and J by 2 bases, and 12 bases separated the two germline ends. Germline-derived CDR1 and CDR2 are MDHEN and SYDVKM. The CDR3 nucleotides read TGTGCCAGCAGTTTAATCAGGGCTGGGCAAGAGACCCAGTACTTC. It specifies CASSLIRAGQETQYF.

The gene calls are TRBV28 and TRBJ1-2; D unresolved. From germline, CDR1 is MDHEN and CDR2 SYDVKM. The CDR3 consists of 15 residues. V lost 4 bases and J lost 0, with 12 bases in between. The CDR3 loop is CASSSTHPANYGYTF. CDR3 bases: TGTGCCAGCAGTTCGACACACCCAGCTAACTATGGCTACACCTTC.

This chain joins TRBV6-5 and TRBJ2-7; possibly TRBD2 for D (7 bases). Germline V gene data show CDR1 as MNHEY and CDR2 as SVGAGI. V lost 2 bases to trimming and J lost 5 bases, with 13 bases between them. This CDR3 is 14 amino acids long. The DNA for the CDR3 is TGTGCCAGCAGTTACCGGGGGGCGCCCCACGAGCAGTACTTC. Protein sequence: CASSYRGAPHEQYF.

This chain joins TRBV5-1 and TRBJ2-1; a weak D match, TRBD2 (5 bases). Between the trimmed V and J ends, which lost 5 bases and 0 bases, there was a span of 9 bases. The germline CDR1 and CDR2 sequences are SGHRS and YFSETQ. The CDR3 loop spans 14 amino acids. DNA for the CDR3: TGCGCCAGCAGTTCGGGGAGCTCCTACAATGAGCAGTTCTTC. Protein product: CASSSGSSYNEQFF. Together with reference TRBV5-1 and TRBJ2-1, the CDR3 gives the full variable domain: KAGVTQTPRYLIKTRGQQVTLSCSPISGHRSVSWYQQTPGQGLQFLFEYFSETQRNKGNFPGRFSGRQFSNSRSEMNVSTLELGDSALYLCASSSGSSYNEQFFGPGTRLTVL.

The rearrangement uses TRBV6-5 and TRBJ2-1, with D perhaps TRBD1 (5 bases). V shed 6 bases and J shed 0 bases, with 12 bases lying between them. The germline gives CDR1 MNHEY, CDR2 SVGAGI. The CDR3 is 15 amino acids. This CDR3 reads CASSQTVGSYNEQFF. CDR3 nucleotide sequence: TGTGCCAGCAGCCAGACAGTAGGCTCCTACAATGAGCAGTTCTTC.

This chain joins TRBV23-1 and TRBJ1-1, with D possibly being TRBD1 (5 bases). TRBV23-1 is designated an ORF whose function remains uncertain. The CDR3 extends over 17 amino acids. Between the trimmed V and J ends, which lost 0 bases and 0 bases, there was a span of 14 bases. The CDR3 loop is CASSQSTPDIMNTEAFF. Here the CDR3 DNA reads TGCGCCAGCAGTCAATCGACCCCGGACATTATGAACACTGAAGCTTTCTTT.

This clone was counted a few times. The chain employs TRBV3-1 (or the pseudogene TRBV3-2) and TRBJ2-5; maybe TRBD2 (6 bases). V was trimmed by 1 base and J by 1 base, leaving 13 bases between them. Germline values: CDR1 LGHDT, CDR2 YNNKEL (reference sequence). This CDR3 spans 16 amino acids. CDR3 nucleotides: TGTGCCAGCAGCCAAGGGGCCGGGACTGGCCAAGAGACCCAGTACTTC. Translation: CASSQGAGTGQETQYF.

This clone was found a few times. The gene calls are TRBV6-2 or TRBV6-3 and TRBJ2-3, with 9 nucleotides matching TRBD2. The germline V gene has CDR1 MNHEY and CDR2 SVGEGT. The CDR3 is made up of 15 amino acids. V lost 1 base to trimming and J lost 10 bases; unmatched junction nucleotides: 9. CDR3: CASSYFQREASPQYF. As DNA, the CDR3 is TGTGCCAGCAGTTACTTCCAGCGGGAGGCGTCTCCGCAGTATTTT.

This clone has a single count. The chain uses TRBV7-3 and TRBJ2-2; D perhaps matches TRBD2 (5 bases). The germline CDR1 and CDR2 sequences are SGHTA and FQGTGA. The CDR3 totals 15 residues. Between the trimmed V and J ends, which lost 5 bases and 5 bases, there was a span of 15 bases. The CDR3 sequence is CASSPAGRGTGELFF. As DNA, the CDR3 is TGTGCCAGCAGCCCCGCCGGGCGAGGGACCGGGGAGCTGTTTTTT. Combining the CDR3 with reference TRBV7-3 and TRBJ2-2 gives the whole variable domain GAGVSQTPSNKVTEKGKYVELRCDPISGHTALYWYRQSLGQGPEFLIYFQGTGAADDSGLPNDRFFAVRPEGSVSTLKIQRTERGDSAVYLCASSPAGRGTGELFFGEGSRLTVL.